Below, 21 T cell receptor beta chains from the same sample are listed, as sequenced in a study. TRBV12-4/TRBJ1-2 clonotypes were amplified with adaptor-ligated barcode primers. TCRdb reanalysed the multiplex PCR reads using MiXCR and keeps one entry per CDR3 protein. The top ten hold about 35% of the sample, which has 360 or so distinct CDR3 sequences, approximately 6.2% seen once. The sorted Tregs were CD4+CD25+CD127-/low cells. Sequenced: Tregs sorted from blood. Every receptor here comes from a female donor with breast cancer.

By proportion, this clonotype is large. The chain has TRBV12-3 or TRBV12-4 and TRBJ1-2, with 7 bases identical to TRBD1. CDR3 length: 13 amino acids. The ends lost 5 bases at V and 6 bases at J; junction bases unmatched: 6. CDR3 in DNA: TGTGCCAGCAGTCCCGGGACAGTTGATGGCTACACCTTC. Translation: CASSPGTVDGYTF.

This clonotype is judged large. The chain links TRBV12-3 or TRBV12-4 to TRBJ1-2, with D unresolved. CDR3 size: 13 residues. V lost 6 bases to trimming and J lost 1 base, with 9 bases between them. The CDR3: CASREPVNYGYTF. For the CDR3, the DNA is TGTGCCAGCAGGGAACCAGTTAACTATGGCTACACCTTC.

This clonotype is medium-sized in the sample. The chain joins TRBV12-3 or TRBV12-4 to TRBJ1-2; weak D call: TRBD1 (5 bases). Trimming shortened V by 6 bases and J by 12 bases, and 23 bases separated the two germline ends. This CDR3 region has 14 residues. In DNA, the CDR3 is TGTGCCAGCAGCACGGACATACAGCCAAAACCGAACACCTTC. As protein: CASSTDIQPKPNTF.

In this sample, this clonotype is medium-sized. The V call is TRBV12-3 or TRBV12-4, the J call TRBJ1-2, with TRBD1 matching 7 bases. Trimming took 6 bases from V and 3 from J; bases not matched to a gene: 4. The CDR3 length is 13 residues. In nucleotides, the CDR3 is TGTGCCAGCAGGGCCGGGACAGACTATGGCTACACCTTC. Translation: CASRAGTDYGYTF.

Details on this clonotype: A much larger clone is a single base away; this may be a read error. The rearrangement links TRBV12-3 or TRBV12-4 to TRBJ1-2; D not certain. There are 14 residues in the CDR3. For the CDR3, the DNA is TGTGCCAGCCGCATGGGAGAGACTAACTGTGGCTACACCTTC. This sequence encodes CASRMGETNCGYTF.

By its share, this clonotype is medium-sized (0.01 to 0.1%). The CDR3 nucleotides read TGTGCCAGCAACGATGGGAGATACTATGGCTACACCTTC. This encodes CASNDGRYYGYTF. This chain joins TRBV12-3 or TRBV12-4 and TRBJ1-2, with D hard to call. The CDR3 runs to 13 residues. Trimming left V 7 bases short and J 3 bases short, with 12 bases between.

By share, this clonotype counts as medium-sized. A read error is possible here, since a much larger clone lies one base away. CDR3 amino acids: CASRREYDYTF. CDR3 nucleotide sequence: TGTGCCAGCAGACGAGAGTATGACTACACCTTC. The chain joins TRBV12-3 or TRBV12-4 to TRBJ1-2; no firm D call. CDR3 length: 11 residues.

By sample fraction, this clonotype is medium-sized. The chain uses TRBV12-3 or TRBV12-4 and TRBJ1-2; D gene ambiguous. This CDR3 is 15 amino acids long. V lost 7 bases and J lost 4, with 19 bases in between. This CDR3 is CASTRREESIYGYTF. The DNA of the CDR3 is TGTGCCAGCACCCGGCGCGAGGAATCAATCTATGGCTACACCTTC.

This clonotype is termed medium-sized. V gene TRBV12-3 or TRBV12-4 combines with J gene TRBJ1-2, with unresolved D. The CDR3 has 13 residues. Trimming left V 3 bases short and J 2 bases short, with 7 bases between. The CDR3 region is CASSLGQNYGYTF. CDR3 nucleotides: TGTGCCAGCAGTTTGGGCCAGAACTATGGCTACACCTTC.

This clonotype is termed large. V and J are TRBV12-3 or TRBV12-4 and TRBJ1-2; the D is unclear. V gave up 1 base and J gave up 2 bases, with 11 bases separating them. This CDR3 contains 15 residues. This CDR3 is CASSLGVKSNYGYTF. The CDR3 DNA follows: TGTGCCAGCAGTTTAGGAGTGAAATCCAACTATGGCTACACCTTC.

Relative to its sample, this clonotype is medium-sized. The V and J genes are TRBV12-3 or TRBV12-4 and TRBJ1-2; possibly TRBD1 for D (5 bases). This CDR3 has 13 residues. V was shortened by 7 bases and J by 7 bases, with 16 bases between the two germline ends. CDR3 bases: TGTGCCAGCAATACCGGGACTGTCACTGGCTACACCTTC. Encoded protein: CASNTGTVTGYTF.

Comment on this clonotype: A much larger clone differs by one base, so this may be a read error. J is TRBJ1-2 and V is TRBV12-3 or TRBV12-4; D remains ambiguous. This CDR3 region has 14 residues. CDR3: CASGLAIGIGGYTF. DNA of the CDR3: TGTGCCAGCGGTTTAGCCATCGGGATTGGCGGCTACACCTTC.

Within the sample, this clonotype is large. The CDR3 region is CASSPGRINYGYTF. The CDR3, as DNA: TGTGCCAGCAGTCCGGGACGGATAAACTATGGCTACACCTTC. This chain joins TRBV12-3 or TRBV12-4 and TRBJ1-2; tentative D call: TRBD1 (5 bases). This CDR3 spans 14 amino acids. The germline V and J ends were trimmed by 5 bases and 2 bases, with 12 bases remaining between them.

By share of the sample, this clonotype is large (0.1 to 1%). The rearrangement links TRBV12-3 or TRBV12-4 to TRBJ1-2; D gene uncertain. V was cut by 2 bases and J by 10 bases, with 11 bases left in between. This CDR3 comprises 12 residues. CDR3 in amino acids: CASSLTGMDYTF. CDR3 bases: TGTGCCAGCAGTTTAACGGGAATGGACTACACCTTC.

This clonotype is deemed medium-sized. The rearrangement joins TRBV12-3 or TRBV12-4 to TRBJ1-2; D ambiguous. The CDR3 spans 14 residues. V was cut by 0 bases and J by 8 bases, with 13 bases left in between. Here the CDR3 DNA reads TGTGCCAGCAGTTTAGCCATCGGGATTGGCGGCTACACCTTC. This translates into CASSLAIGIGGYTF.

In its sample, this clonotype is medium-sized. One base away lies a much larger clone, so this may be a sequencing read error. CDR3 in DNA: TGTGACAGCAGTTTAGCTGGGTATGGCTACACCTTC. Protein sequence: CDSSLAGYGYTF. The chain combines TRBV12-3 or TRBV12-4 with TRBJ1-2; D remains unclear. The length of the CDR3 is 12 residues.

With respect to this clonotype: A much larger clone differs by one base, so this may be a read error. The rearrangement uses TRBV12-3 or TRBV12-4 and TRBJ1-2; unclear D gene. V lost 8 bases to trimming and J lost 8 bases, with 18 bases between them. The CDR3 loop spans 13 amino acids. CDR3 bases: TGTGCCAGCGGCGGTCGCCTCCTGGGCGGCTACACCTTC. Translating gives CASGGRLLGGYTF.

By share, this clonotype ranks as large (0.1 to 1%). The rearrangement links TRBV12-3 or TRBV12-4 to TRBJ1-2; D is unclear. The CDR3 totals 12 residues. Trimming pared 5 bases from V and 2 bases from J, leaving 6 bases between. The CDR3 nucleotides are TGTGCCAGCAGTACAACAAACTATGGCTACACCTTC. Translating it yields CASSTTNYGYTF.

By proportion, this clonotype is medium-sized. The genes are TRBV12-3 or TRBV12-4 and TRBJ1-2; D gene ambiguous. The CDR3 totals 11 residues. With 5 bases removed from V and 4 bases from J, the gap between germline ends came to 5 bases. CDR3 in DNA: TGTGCCAGCAGTGGTGGCTATGGCTACACCTTC. This encodes CASSGGYGYTF.

In its sample, this clonotype is medium-sized. This chain joins TRBV12-3 or TRBV12-4 and TRBJ1-2, with TRBD1 matching over 7 bases. The CDR3 contains 12 residues. Unmatched junction bases numbered 4, after V lost 10 bases and J lost 2 bases. The CDR3 region has the DNA TGTGCCACGACAGGGTCGAACTATGGCTACACCTTC. Translated, it gives CATTGSNYGYTF.

This clonotype rates as medium-sized (0.01 to 0.1%). A read error is possible here, since a much larger clone lies one base away. The chain recombines TRBV12-3 or TRBV12-4 with TRBJ1-2; no clear D gene. The CDR3 runs to 14 residues. V was clipped by 7 bases and J by 7 bases, with 19 bases between them. CDR3 in amino acids: CASINGRASFGYTF. The CDR3 DNA sequence: TGTGCCAGCATCAACGGACGGGCCTCCTTTGGCTACACCTTC.